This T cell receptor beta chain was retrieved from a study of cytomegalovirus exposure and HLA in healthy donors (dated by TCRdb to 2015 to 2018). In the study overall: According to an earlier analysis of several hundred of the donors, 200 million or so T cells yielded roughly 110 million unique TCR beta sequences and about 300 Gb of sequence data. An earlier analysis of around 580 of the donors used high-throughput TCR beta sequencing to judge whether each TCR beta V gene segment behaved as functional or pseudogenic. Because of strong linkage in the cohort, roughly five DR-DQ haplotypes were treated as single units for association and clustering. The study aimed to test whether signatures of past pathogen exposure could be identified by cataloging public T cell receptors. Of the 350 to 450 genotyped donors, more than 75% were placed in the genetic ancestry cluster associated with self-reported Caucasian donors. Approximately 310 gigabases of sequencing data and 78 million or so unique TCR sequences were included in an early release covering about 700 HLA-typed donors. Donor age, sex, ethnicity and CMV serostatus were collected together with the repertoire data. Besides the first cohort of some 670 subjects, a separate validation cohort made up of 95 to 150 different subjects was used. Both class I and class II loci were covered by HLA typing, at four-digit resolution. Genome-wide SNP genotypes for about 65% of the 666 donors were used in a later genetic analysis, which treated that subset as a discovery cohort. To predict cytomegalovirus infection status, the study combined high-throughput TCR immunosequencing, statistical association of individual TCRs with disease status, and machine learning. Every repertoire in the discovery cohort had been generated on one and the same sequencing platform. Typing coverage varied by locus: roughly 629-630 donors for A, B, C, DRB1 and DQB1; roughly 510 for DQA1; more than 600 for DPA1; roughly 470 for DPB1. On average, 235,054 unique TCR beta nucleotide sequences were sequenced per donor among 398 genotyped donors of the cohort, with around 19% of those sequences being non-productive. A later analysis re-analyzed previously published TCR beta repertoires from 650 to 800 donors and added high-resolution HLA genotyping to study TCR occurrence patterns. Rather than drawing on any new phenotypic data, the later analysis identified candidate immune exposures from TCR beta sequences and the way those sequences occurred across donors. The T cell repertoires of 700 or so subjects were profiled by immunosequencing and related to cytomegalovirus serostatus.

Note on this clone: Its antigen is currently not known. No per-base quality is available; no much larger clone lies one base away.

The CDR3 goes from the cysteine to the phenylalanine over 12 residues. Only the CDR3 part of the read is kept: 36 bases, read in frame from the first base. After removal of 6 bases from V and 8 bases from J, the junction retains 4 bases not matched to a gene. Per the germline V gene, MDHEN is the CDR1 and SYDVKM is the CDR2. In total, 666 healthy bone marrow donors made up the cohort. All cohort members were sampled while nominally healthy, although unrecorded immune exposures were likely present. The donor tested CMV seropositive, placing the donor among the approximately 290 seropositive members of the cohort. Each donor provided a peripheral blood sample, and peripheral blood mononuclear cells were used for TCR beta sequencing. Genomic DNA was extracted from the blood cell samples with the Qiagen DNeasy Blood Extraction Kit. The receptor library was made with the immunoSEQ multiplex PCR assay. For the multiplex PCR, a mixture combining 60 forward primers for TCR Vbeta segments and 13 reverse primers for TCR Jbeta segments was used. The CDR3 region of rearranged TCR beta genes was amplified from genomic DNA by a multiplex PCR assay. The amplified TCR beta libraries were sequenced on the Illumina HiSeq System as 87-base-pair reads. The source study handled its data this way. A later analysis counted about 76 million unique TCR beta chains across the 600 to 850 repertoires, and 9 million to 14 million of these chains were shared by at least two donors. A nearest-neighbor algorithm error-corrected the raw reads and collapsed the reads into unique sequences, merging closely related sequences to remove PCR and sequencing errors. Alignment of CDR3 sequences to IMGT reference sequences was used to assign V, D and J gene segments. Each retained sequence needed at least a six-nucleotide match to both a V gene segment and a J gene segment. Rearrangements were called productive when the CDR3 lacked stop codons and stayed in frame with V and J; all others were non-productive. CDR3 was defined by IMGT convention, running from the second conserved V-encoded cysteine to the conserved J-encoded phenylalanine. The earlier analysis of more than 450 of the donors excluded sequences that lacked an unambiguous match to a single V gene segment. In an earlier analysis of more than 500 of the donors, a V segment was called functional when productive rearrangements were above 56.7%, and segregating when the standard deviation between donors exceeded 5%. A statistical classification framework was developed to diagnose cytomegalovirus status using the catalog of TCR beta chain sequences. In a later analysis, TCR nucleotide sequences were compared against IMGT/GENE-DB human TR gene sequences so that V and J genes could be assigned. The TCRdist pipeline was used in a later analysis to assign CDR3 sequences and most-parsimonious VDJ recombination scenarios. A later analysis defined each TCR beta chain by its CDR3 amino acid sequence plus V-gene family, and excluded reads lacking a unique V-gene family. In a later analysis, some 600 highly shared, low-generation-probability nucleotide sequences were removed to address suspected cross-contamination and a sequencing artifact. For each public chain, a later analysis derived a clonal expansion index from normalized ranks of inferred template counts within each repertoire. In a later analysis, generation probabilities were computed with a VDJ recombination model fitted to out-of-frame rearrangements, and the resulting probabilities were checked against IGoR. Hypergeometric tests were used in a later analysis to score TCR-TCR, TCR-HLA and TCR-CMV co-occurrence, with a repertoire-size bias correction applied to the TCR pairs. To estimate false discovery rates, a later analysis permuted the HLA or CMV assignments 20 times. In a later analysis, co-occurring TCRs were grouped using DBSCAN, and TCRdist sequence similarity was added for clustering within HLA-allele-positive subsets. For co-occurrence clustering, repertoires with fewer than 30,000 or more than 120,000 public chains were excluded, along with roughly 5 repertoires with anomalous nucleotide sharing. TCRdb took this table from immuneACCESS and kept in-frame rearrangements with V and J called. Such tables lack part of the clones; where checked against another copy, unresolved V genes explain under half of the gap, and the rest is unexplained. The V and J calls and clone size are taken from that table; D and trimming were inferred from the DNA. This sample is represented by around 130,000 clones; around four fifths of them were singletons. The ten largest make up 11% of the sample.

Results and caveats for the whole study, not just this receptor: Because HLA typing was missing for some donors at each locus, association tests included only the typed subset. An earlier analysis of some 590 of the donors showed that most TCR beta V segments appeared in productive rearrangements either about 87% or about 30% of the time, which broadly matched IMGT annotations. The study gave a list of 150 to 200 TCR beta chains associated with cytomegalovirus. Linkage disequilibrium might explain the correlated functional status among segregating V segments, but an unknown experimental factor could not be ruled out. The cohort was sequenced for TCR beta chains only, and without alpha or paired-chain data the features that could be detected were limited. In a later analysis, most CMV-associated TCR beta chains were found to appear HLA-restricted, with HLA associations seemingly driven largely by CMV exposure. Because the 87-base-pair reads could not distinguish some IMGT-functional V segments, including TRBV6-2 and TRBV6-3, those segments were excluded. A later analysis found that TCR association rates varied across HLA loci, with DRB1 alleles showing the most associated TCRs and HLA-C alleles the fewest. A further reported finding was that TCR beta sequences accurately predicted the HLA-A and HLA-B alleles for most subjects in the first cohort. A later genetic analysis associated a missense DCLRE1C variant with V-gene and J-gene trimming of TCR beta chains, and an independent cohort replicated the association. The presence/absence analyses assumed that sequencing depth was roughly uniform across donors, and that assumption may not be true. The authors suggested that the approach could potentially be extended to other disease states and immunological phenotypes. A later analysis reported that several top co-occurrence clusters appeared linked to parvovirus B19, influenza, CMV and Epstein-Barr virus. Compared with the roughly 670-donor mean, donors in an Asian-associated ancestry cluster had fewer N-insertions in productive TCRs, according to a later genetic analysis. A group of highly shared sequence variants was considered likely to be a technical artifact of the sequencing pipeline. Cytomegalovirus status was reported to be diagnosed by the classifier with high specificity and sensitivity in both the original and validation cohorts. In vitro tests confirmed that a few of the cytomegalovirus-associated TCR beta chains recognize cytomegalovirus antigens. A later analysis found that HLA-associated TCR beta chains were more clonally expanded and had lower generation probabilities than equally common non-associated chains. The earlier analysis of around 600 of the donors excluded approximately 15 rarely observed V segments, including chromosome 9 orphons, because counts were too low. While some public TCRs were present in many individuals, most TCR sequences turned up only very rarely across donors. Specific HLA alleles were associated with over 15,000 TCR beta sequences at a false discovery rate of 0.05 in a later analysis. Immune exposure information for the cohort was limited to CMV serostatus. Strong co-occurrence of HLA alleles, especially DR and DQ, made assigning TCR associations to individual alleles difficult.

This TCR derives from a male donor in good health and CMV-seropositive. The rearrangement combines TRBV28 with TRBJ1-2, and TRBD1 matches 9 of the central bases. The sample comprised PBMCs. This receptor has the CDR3 CASRQTGGGYTF. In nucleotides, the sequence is TGTGCCAGCAGGCAAACAGGGGGCGGCTACACCTTC.